The 10 T cell receptor beta chains in this list originate from one sample, sequenced in a study of CXCR3-negative and CXCR3-positive naive CD8 T cells. Through 5' RACE with UMI labels, the TRB cDNA libraries were prepared. TCRdb processed the 5' RACE reads again and assigns one entry to each CDR3 protein, with no DNA. The listing records some 130,000 distinct CDR3 sequences. Material: naive CXCR3- CD8+ T cells from blood. Described subset: CD45RO-CCR7+CD27+CD95- naive CD8+ T cells lacking CXCR3 (TNR3-). The source is a human donor in good health. Some clones in this sample may be carry-over from other donors' samples.

The chain joins TRBV7-2 to TRBJ2-7; absent DNA, TCRdb's TRBD1 call cannot be checked. The CDR3 loop spans 15 amino acids. Germline-derived CDR1 and CDR2 are SGHTA and FQGNSA. CDR3 sequence reads: CASSYWTGEINEQYF.

The chain is built from TRBV23-1 and TRBJ2-1; TCRdb outputs TRBD1, but without DNA this stays unchecked. TRBV23-1 is an open reading frame, and its role is uncertain. This CDR3 comprises 17 residues. The CDR3 protein is CASSQSPGTGRKNEQFF.

The chain has TRBV7-9 and TRBJ1-2. Germline-derived CDR1 and CDR2 are SEHNR and FQNEAQ (reference sequence). The CDR3 runs to 12 residues. The chain's CDR3 is CASSGVYYGYTF.

The rearrangement joins TRBV29-1 to TRBJ2-1; the D gene TCRdb calls, TRBD1, cannot be checked with no DNA. The V gene's germline CDR1 is SQVTM and CDR2 ANQGSEA. The CDR3 length is 16 residues. The CDR3 sequence is CSVEGTESSSYNEQFF.

This chain connects TRBV3-1 to TRBJ1-2; TCRdb gives TRBD1 as the D gene, but with no DNA this cannot be confirmed. The V gene's germline CDR1 is LGHDT and CDR2 YNNKEL (reference sequence). This CDR3 is 15 amino acids long. The CDR3: CASSQELTGAGGYTF.

The V gene is TRBV3-1, the J gene TRBJ2-7; the TCRdb D gene call, TRBD2, has no DNA to confirm it. There are 17 residues in the CDR3. CDR1 LGHDT and CDR2 YNNKEL come from the germline V gene (reference sequence). The CDR3: CASSQAVLAGEYYEQYF.

This chain connects TRBV29-1 to TRBJ2-3; no DNA is available, so the TRBD2 call from TCRdb remains unchecked. Germline values: CDR1 SQVTM, CDR2 ANQGSEA. This CDR3 has 14 amino acids. This CDR3 is CSVATSGSTDTQYF.

The V call is TRBV3-1, the J call TRBJ2-7; lacking DNA, the TRBD2 call made by TCRdb goes unchecked. The CDR3 length is 17 residues. Looked up from germline, CDR1 is LGHDT and CDR2 is YNNKEL (reference sequence). CDR3 loop: CASSLGLAAAELYEQYF.

The chain employs TRBV7-9 and TRBJ2-3. Germline CDR1 is SEHNR and CDR2 is FQNEAQ (reference sequence). The CDR3 extends over 16 amino acids. CDR3 sequence: CASSLVEISFTDTQYF.

CDR3 sequence: CASSLWAGVPTGELFF. The V gene is TRBV27, the J gene TRBJ2-2; TCRdb proposes TRBD1, but this gene call is untestable without DNA. The germline V gene encodes CDR1 MNHEY and CDR2 SMNVEV (reference sequence). CDR3 length: 16 amino acids.